A single TCR beta chain is shown here with its context. The antigen remains undetermined. This sample stems from a study of beta chain features in type 1 diabetes. Whole-study results and caveats: Possible PCR preference for shorter templates applied equally to patients and controls. The naive, central memory and Treg TCRB repertoires looked more alike in patients than they did in healthy donors. Researchers report that Type 1 diabetes patients had moderately but significantly shorter TCRB CDR3s across all four CD4+ subsets. For TCRB rearrangement, an influence of HLA type remained unresolved here.

Every bit of the isolated RNA underwent reverse transcription, so sequencing read expressed TCRB transcripts. Some clones are missing from TCRdb's copy, which holds only in-frame ones; the method was immunoSEQ multiplex PCR. The sample records a few hundred thousand clones, about a sixth being singletons. Germline CDR1 and CDR2: SGHRS and YFSETQ. V lost 5 bases and J lost 0; bases outside the gene matches: 4. This CDR3 comprises 17 residues. This clonotype was obtained from a man in his thirties or forties with type 1 diabetes. This chain links TRBV5-1 with TRBJ2-1, with 14 bases fitting TRBD2. The material sequenced was naive CD4+ T cells from blood. In DNA form, the CDR3 reads TGCGCCAGCAGAGCCGGGACTAGCGGGAGCTCCTACAATGAGCAGTTCTTC. This gives the protein CASRAGTSGSSYNEQFF.